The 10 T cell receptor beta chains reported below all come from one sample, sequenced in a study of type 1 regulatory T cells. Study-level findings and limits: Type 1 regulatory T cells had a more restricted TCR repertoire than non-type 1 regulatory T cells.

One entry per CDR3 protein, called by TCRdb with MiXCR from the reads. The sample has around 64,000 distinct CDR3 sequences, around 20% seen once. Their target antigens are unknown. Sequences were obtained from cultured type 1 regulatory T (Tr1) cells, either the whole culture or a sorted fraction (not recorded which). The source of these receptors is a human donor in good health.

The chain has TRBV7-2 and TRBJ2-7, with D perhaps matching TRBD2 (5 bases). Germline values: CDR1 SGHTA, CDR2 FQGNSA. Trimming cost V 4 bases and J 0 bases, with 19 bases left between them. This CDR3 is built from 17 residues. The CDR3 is CASSSGIGGMFSYEQYF. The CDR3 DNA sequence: TGTGCCAGCAGCTCCGGGATCGGTGGAATGTTCTCCTACGAGCAGTACTTC. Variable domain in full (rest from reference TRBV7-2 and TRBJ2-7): GAGVSQSPSNKVTEKGKDVELRCDPISGHTALYWYRQSLGQGLEFLIYFQGNSAPDKSGLPSDRFSAERTGGSVSTLTIQRTQQEDSAVYLCASSSGIGGMFSYEQYFGPGTRLTVT.

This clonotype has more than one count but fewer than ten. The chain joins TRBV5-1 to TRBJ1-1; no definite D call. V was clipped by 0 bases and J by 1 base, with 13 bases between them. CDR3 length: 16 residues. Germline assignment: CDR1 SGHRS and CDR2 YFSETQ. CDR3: CASSLASVRTNTEAFF. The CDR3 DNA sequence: TGCGCCAGCAGCTTGGCCTCGGTCAGGACGAACACTGAAGCTTTCTTT.

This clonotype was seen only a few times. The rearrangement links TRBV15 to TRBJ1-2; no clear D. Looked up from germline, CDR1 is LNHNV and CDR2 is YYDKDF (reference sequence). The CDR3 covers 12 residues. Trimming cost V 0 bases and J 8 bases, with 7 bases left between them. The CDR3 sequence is CATSRDRGGYTF. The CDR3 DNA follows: TGTGCCACCAGCAGAGATAGAGGAGGCTACACCTTC.

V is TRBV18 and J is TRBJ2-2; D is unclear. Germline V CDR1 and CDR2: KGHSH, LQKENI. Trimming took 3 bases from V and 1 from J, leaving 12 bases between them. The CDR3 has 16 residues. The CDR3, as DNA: TGTGCCAGCTCACCCCAACTTATGGAGAACACCGGGGAGCTGTTTTTT. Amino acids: CASSPQLMENTGELFF. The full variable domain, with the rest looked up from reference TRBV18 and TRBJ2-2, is NAGVMQNPRHLVRRRGQEARLRCSPMKGHSHVYWYRQLPEEGLKFMVYLQKENIIDESGMPKERFSAEFPKEGPSILRIQQVVRGDSAAYFCASSPQLMENTGELFFGEGSRLTVL.

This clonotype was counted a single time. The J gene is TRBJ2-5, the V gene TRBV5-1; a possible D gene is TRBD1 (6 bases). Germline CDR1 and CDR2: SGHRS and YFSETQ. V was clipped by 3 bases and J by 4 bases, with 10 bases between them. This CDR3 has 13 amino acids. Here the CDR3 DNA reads TGCGCCAGCAGCTCCCTAGGGGGAGAGACCCAGTACTTC. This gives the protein CASSSLGGETQYF.

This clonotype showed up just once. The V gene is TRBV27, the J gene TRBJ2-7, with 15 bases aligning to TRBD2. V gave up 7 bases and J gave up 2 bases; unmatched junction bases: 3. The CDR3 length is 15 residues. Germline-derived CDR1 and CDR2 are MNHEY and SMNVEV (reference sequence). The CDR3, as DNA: TGTGCCAGCATGGGGACTAGCGGGAGGACCTACGAGCAGTACTTC. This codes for CASMGTSGRTYEQYF.

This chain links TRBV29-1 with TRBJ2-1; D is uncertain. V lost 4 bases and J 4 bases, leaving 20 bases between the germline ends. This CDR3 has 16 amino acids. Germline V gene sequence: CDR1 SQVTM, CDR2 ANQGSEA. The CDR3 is CSVVRFGGNEYNEQFF. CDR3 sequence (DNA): TGCAGCGTTGTTAGGTTCGGCGGAAACGAATACAATGAGCAGTTCTTC.

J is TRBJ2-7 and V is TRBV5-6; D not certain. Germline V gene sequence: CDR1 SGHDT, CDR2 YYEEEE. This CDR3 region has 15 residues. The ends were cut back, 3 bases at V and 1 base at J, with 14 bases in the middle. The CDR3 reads CASSSLGPISYEQYF. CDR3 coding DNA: TGTGCCAGCAGCTCCTTAGGACCGATTTCCTACGAGCAGTACTTC.

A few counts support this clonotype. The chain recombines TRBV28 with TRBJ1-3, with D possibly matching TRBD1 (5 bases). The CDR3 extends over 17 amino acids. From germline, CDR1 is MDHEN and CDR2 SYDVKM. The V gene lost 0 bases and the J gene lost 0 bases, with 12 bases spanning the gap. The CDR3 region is CASSLWAGQTSGNTIYF. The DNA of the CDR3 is TGTGCCAGCAGTTTATGGGCCGGACAAACCTCTGGAAACACCATATATTTT.

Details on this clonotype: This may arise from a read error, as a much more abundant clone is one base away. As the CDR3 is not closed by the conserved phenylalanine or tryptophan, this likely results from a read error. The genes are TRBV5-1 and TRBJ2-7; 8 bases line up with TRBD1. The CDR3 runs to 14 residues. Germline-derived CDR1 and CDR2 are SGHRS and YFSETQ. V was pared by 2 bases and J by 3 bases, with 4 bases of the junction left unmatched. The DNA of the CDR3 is TGCGCCAGCAGCTTAACTACAGGGGGCTACGAGCAGTACCTC. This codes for CASSLTTGGYEQYL.